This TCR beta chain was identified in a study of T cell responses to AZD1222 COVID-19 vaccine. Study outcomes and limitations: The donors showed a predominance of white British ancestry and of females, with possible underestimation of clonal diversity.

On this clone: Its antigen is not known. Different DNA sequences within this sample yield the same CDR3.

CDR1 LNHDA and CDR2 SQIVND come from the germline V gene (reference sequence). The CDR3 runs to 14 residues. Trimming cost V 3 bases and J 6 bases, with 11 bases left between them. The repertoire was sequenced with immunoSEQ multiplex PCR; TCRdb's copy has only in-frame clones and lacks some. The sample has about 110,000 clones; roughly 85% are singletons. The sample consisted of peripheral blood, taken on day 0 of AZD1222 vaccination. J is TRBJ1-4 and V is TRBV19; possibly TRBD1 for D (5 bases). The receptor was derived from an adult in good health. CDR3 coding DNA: TGTGCCAGTAGTATGGGCCAGGGAGATGAAAAACTGTTTTTT. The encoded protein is CASSMGQGDEKLFF. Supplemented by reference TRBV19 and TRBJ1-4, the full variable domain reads DGGITQSPKYLFRKEGQNVTLSCEQNLNHDAMYWYRQDPGQGLRLIYYSQIVNDFQKGDIAEGYSVSREKKESFPLTVTSAQKNPTAFYLCASSMGQGDEKLFFGSGTQLSVL.